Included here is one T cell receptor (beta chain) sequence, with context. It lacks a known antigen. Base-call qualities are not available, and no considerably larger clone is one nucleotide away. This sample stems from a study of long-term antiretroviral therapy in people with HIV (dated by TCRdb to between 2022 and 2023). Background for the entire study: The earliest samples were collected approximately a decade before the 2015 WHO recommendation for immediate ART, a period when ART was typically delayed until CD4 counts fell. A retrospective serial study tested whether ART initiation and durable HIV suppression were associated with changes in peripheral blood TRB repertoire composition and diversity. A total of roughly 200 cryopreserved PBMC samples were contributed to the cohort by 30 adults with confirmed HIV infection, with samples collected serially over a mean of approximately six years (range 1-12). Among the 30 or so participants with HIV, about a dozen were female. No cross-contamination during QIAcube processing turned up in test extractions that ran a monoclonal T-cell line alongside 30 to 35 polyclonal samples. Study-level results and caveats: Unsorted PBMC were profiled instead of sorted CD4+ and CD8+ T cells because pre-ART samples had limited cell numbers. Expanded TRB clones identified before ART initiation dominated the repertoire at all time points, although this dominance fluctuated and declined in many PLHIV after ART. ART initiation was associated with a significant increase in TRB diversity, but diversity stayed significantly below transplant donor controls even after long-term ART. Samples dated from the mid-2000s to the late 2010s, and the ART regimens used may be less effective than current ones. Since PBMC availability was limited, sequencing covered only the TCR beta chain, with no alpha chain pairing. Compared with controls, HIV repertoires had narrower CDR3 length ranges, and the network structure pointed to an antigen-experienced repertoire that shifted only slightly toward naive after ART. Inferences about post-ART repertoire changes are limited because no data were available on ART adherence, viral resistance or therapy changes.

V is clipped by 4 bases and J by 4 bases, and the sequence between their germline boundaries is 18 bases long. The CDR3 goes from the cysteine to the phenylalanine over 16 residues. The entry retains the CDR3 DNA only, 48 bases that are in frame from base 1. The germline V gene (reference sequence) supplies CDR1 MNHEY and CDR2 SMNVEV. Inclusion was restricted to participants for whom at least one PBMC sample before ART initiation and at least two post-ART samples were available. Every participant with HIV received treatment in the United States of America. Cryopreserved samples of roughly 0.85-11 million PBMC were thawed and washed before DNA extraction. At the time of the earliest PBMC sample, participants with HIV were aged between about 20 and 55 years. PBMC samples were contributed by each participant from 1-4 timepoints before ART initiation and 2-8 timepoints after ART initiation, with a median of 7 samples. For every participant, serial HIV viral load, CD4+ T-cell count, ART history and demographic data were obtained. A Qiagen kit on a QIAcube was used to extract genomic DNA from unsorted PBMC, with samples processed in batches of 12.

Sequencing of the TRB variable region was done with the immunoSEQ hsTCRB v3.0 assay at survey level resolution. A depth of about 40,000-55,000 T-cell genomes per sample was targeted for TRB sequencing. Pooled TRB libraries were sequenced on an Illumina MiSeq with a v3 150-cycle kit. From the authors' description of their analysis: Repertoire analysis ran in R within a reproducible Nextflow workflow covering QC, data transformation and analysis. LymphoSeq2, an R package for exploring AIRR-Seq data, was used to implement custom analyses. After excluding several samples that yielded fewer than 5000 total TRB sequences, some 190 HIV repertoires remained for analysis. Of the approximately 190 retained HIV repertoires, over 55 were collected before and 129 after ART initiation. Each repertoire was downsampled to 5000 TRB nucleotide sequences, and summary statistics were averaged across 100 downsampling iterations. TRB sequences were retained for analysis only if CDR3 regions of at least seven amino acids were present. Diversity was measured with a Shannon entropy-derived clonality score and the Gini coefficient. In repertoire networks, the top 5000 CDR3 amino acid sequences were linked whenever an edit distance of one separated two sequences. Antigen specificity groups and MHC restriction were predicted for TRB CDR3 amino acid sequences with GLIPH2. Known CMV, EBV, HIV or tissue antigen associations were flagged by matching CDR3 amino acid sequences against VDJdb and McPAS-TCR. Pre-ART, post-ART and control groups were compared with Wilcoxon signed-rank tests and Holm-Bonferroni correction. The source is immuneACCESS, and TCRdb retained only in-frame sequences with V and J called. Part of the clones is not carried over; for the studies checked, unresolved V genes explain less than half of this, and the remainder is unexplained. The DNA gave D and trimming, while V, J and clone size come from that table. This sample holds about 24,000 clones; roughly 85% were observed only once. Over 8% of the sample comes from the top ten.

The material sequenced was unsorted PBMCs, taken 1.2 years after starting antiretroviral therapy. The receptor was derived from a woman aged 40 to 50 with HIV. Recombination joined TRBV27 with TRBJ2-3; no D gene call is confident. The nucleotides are TGTGCCAGCAGTTGGATTTTAGGTGTGGGCCCAGATACGCAGTATTTT. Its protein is CASSWILGVGPDTQYF.